This entry concerns a single T cell receptor (beta chain). This entry comes from a study of Ad26.COV2.S vaccination and SARS-CoV-2 variants. Treatment: 19 received Ad26.COV2.S at low or high dose, single or two shots; 5 received placebo; per-sample allocation not given. The investigators took samples on day 63 after the first vaccine or placebo injection. TCRdb's copy holds only in-frame clones and misses some; the assay was immunoSEQ multiplex PCR. This table holds approximately 300,000 clones, around four fifths found once. This receptor was taken from a person aged 18 to 59 who received the Ad26.COV2.S COVID-19 vaccine or a placebo. Material: peripheral blood, obtained in a trial of Ad26.COV2.S vaccine versus placebo.

CDR3 coding DNA: TGTGCCAGCAGCTTAGACGTCAGCTTCTCTGGAAACACCATATATTTT. Amino acids: CASSLDVSFSGNTIYF. V gene TRBV11-3 combines with J gene TRBJ1-3; the D is unclear. V lost 0 bases and J lost 0, with 9 bases in between. The length of the CDR3 is 16 residues. Per germline, CDR1 SGHNT and CDR2 YENEEA.